This T cell receptor beta chain was profiled in a study of T cell responses to AZD1222 COVID-19 vaccine. TCRdb's table, derived via immunoSEQ multiplex PCR, lists solely in-frame clones and lacks some. The sample shows 90,000 to 120,000 clones, around 91% of them seen only once. The V gene's germline CDR1 is SGHRS and CDR2 YFSETQ. The CDR3 consists of 15 residues. The V end lost 5 bases, the J end lost 8 bases, and 19 bases lay between the germline ends. The specimen was peripheral blood, collected on day 0 of AZD1222 vaccination. The chain couples TRBV5-1 to TRBJ1-4, with D possibly being TRBD1 (6 bases). The origin of this receptor is an adult in good health. The CDR3 DNA sequence: TGCGCCAGCAGTAGTGGGGCCAGGGGAGACGAAAAACTGTTTTTT. Its protein product is CASSSGARGDEKLFF.